The text below deals with one T cell receptor beta chain. The assay was immunoSEQ multiplex PCR, and TCRdb's table has in-frame clones only and misses some. The data contain roughly 250,000 clones, roughly 79% of them singletons. Germline CDR1 reads SQVTM; CDR2 reads ANQGSEA. The CDR3 extends over 14 amino acids. Trimming cost V 5 bases and J 5 bases; bases outside gene matches: 8. The sample comes from a study of blood T cell repertoires in COVID-19. Study overall: Samples representing acute and convalescent COVID-19 were sourced from the United States, Italy and Spain. PBMCs, B-cell-depleted T cells, or T cells provided the cDNA or gDNA that made up the material.

The chain has TRBV29-1 and TRBJ2-1; 8 bases agree with TRBD2. What was sequenced was peripheral blood. The source of this sequence is a woman aged 55 to 70 with active or convalescent COVID-19. The CDR3 DNA reads as TGCAGCGTTCGGGGGACGGGGGGGCACAATGAGCAGTTCTTC. This sequence encodes CSVRGTGGHNEQFF.